Below, one TCR beta chain is given with its context. Original processing methods: Nucleated cell counts were estimated from reference gene primer amplification. Produced via immunoSEQ multiplex PCR; TCRdb's table is partial and in-frame only. V and J calls and clone size are as listed in that table; D and trimming were resolved from the DNA. This sample has 52,000 or so clones, with 90% to 95% found just once. These data belong to a study of blood T cell repertoires in COVID-19. Overall study: COVID-19 samples from acute and convalescent phases originated in the United States, Italy and Spain. PBMCs, B-cell-depleted T cells, or T cells provided the cDNA or gDNA that made up the material.

The CDR3 is made up of 14 amino acids. Trimming shortened V by 2 bases and J by 7 bases, and 14 bases separated the two germline ends. The germline V gene has CDR1 SGHVS and CDR2 FNYEAQ. Sequencing was done on a sample of peripheral blood. The chain employs TRBV7-6 and TRBJ1-1; D is possibly TRBD1 (6 bases). This receptor was identified in a man aged 50 to 60 with acute or convalescent COVID-19. The CDR3, as DNA: TGTGCCAGCAGCTTATTTACAGGGCCCAATGAAGCTTTCTTT. Its translation is CASSLFTGPNEAFF.